This T cell receptor beta chain was profiled in a study of blood T cells in healthy people across ages. PCR was performed a second time for about 7 to 12 cycles using a sample-barcoded 5' primer and a J-beta primer mix. The yield of each sample was at least 2.5 million CDR3-containing paired-end reads. Each CDR3 protein gets one entry after TCRdb re-called the 5' RACE reads with MiXCR. Here the sample spans roughly 1,300,000 distinct CDR3 sequences, 45% to 70% being singletons. Each sample provided at least 5.5 micrograms of extracted total RNA. V trimming: 1 base; J trimming: 3 bases; junction bases outside the gene matches: 5. The CDR3 spans 17 residues. Germline V gene data show CDR1 as MGHRA and CDR2 as YSYEKL. Study-wide results and caveats: In long-lived donors, naive CD4+ cell counts and diversity exceeded those of aged donors.

Comment on this clonotype: Its antigen is unidentified.

This clonotype was sampled from a man younger than 35 in good health. This sequence joins TRBV4-1 and TRBJ2-1, with 11 bases that match TRBD1. The sequenced sample consisted of blood. The CDR3 spells CASSQVRGTGGYNEQFF. The CDR3 nucleotides are TGCGCCAGCAGCCAAGTTAGAGGGACAGGGGGCTACAATGAGCAGTTCTTC.